What follows is one T cell receptor beta chain and its context. Its antigen is not identified. The source of the sample is a study of graft-versus-host responses after intestinal transplantation. Whole-study context: Induction with anti-thymocyte globulin, then tacrolimus and steroids for around three years, was given to all recipients.

Looked up from germline, CDR1 is MGHDK and CDR2 is SYGVNS. This CDR3 spans 16 amino acids. Germline trimming cut 6 bases from V and 4 bases from J; bases unmatched to any gene: 9. Study-wide results and caveats: GvH clones appeared in recipient marrow, some first in ileum or blood. Within the allografts of patients who had graft-donor T cell macrochimerism, graft-versus-host to host-versus-graft clonal ratios were high.

Only in-frame clones appear in the TCRdb table, and some are missing; sequencing was by immunoSEQ multiplex PCR. The sample records about 85,000 clones, around 93% being singletons. The specimen was unstimulated CD8+ T cells sorted from spleen or lymph node cells, collected before transplant. This TCR came from a human donor who was the organ donor for an intestinal transplant. The rearrangement joins TRBV25-1 to TRBJ2-2; 9 bases map to TRBD2. CDR3 region: CASSLIAGDSTGELFF. CDR3 nucleotides: TGTGCCAGCAGCCTTATAGCGGGGGATTCCACCGGGGAGCTGTTTTTT.